These 25 T cell receptor beta chains were sequenced from one sample in a study of T cells expressing NK-cell markers. Each CDR3 protein gets one entry in TCRdb, which reprocessed the 5' RACE reads and gives no DNA. This repertoire includes 130,000 to 150,000 distinct CDR3 sequences. The sequencing input was blood T cells: a sorted CD56 or NKG2C T cell subset, CD4+ or CD8+ T cells, or bulk PBMC T cells (not recorded which). The receptors originated from a man aged 18 to 30 in good health.

The V and J genes are TRBV12-3 or TRBV12-4 and TRBJ2-1; TCRdb names TRBD2, which stays unverified in the absence of DNA. The CDR3 contains 14 residues. This CDR3 is CASSLVSGRHEQFF.

The chain uses TRBV12-3 or TRBV12-4 and TRBJ2-1; the TCRdb call, TRBD2, lacks DNA for checking. The CDR3 is 13 amino acids. CDR3 in amino acids: CASSTSFADEQFF.

The chain employs TRBV2 and TRBJ1-2; no DNA is available, so the TRBD1 call from TCRdb remains unchecked. The length of the CDR3 is 16 residues. The germline gives CDR1 SNHLY, CDR2 FYNNEI. CDR3 loop: CASRGQGPTPNYGYTF.

This sequence joins TRBV9 and TRBJ2-5; TCRdb's assignment of TRBD1 cannot be checked, as there is no DNA. Germline V gene lookup returns CDR1 SGDLS and CDR2 YYNGEE. CDR3 length equals 14 residues. CDR3 in amino acids: CASSPQAEVETQYF.

V gene TRBV29-1 combines with J gene TRBJ2-1; TCRdb names TRBD2, which stays unverified in the absence of DNA. This CDR3 is built from 13 residues. The germline CDR1 and CDR2 sequences are SQVTM and ANQGSEA. This CDR3 reads CSVDSTSSNEQFF.

The chain is built from TRBV27 and TRBJ2-1; TCRdb picks TRBD1, but there is no DNA to check that call. The CDR3 has 18 amino acids. Germline V gene lookup returns CDR1 MNHEY and CDR2 SMNVEV (reference sequence). CDR3: CASSLLTDRGPSYNEQFF.

The CDR3 loop is CASSQGRGGAGELFF. V and J are TRBV23-1 and TRBJ2-2; as DNA is missing, the TRBD1 call by TCRdb cannot be tested. TRBV23-1 is noted as an ORF with a role that remains uncertain. The CDR3 extends over 15 amino acids.

The chain recombines TRBV5-1 with TRBJ1-1; TCRdb's D gene call, TRBD1, goes unchecked for lack of DNA. This CDR3 has 15 amino acids. Germline V CDR1 and CDR2: SGHRS, YFSETQ. CDR3: CASSLADTWGTEAFF.

This chain joins TRBV7-9 and TRBJ2-5; without DNA, the TCRdb call of TRBD2 cannot be checked. CDR1 is SEHNR, CDR2 FQNEAQ, per germline (reference sequence). The CDR3 has 16 amino acids. The CDR3 sequence: CASSGRVAGAGETQYF.

The chain recombines TRBV24-1 with TRBJ2-1; TCRdb selects TRBD2, and the lack of DNA leaves this call unchecked. The length of the CDR3 is 15 residues. Germline CDR1 reads KGHDR; CDR2 reads SFDVKD. The CDR3 loop reads CATSPLAGAGNEQFF.

The rearrangement links TRBV19 to TRBJ2-1. The CDR3 is 15 residues long. The germline V gene encodes CDR1 LNHDA and CDR2 SQIVND (reference sequence). This chain's CDR3 is CASSDLFGSYNEQFF.

The CDR3: CASSPRTGGPLYQETQYF. V usage is TRBV14 and J usage is TRBJ2-5; TCRdb lists TRBD1, though no DNA is available to test this call. The germline gives CDR1 SGHDN, CDR2 FVKESK. The CDR3 spans 18 residues.

V gene TRBV23-1 combines with J gene TRBJ2-4; the TCRdb D gene call, TRBD1, has no DNA to confirm it. TRBV23-1 is an open reading frame whose function is uncertain. The CDR3 spans 14 residues. This CDR3 reads CASSQSEGADIQYF.

This chain joins TRBV5-1 and TRBJ2-5; absent DNA, TCRdb's TRBD2 call cannot be checked. The CDR3 sequence is 17 residues long. The germline V gene encodes CDR1 SGHRS and CDR2 YFSETQ. CDR3 loop: CASSSYSGIVAQETQYF.

The chain combines TRBV30 with TRBJ2-1; checking the TCRdb D call of TRBD2 is not possible without DNA. Germline CDR1 is GTSNPN and CDR2 is SVGIG (reference sequence). The CDR3 is 15 residues long. This CDR3 reads CAWIGGGRKYNEQFF.

The gene calls are TRBV29-1 and TRBJ1-1. CDR3 length: 11 amino acids. Per the germline V gene, CDR1 is SQVTM and CDR2 is ANQGSEA. The CDR3 reads CSAAGGTEAFF. The full variable domain, completed using reference TRBV29-1 and TRBJ1-1, is SAVISQKPSRDICQRGTSLTIQCQVDSQVTMMFWYRQQPGQSLTLIATANQGSEATYESGFVIDKFPISRPNLTFSTLTVSNMSPEDSSIYLCSAAGGTEAFFGQGTRLTVV.

The chain is built from TRBV20-1 and TRBJ2-7; TCRdb proposes TRBD1, but this gene call is untestable without DNA. The CDR3 covers 14 residues. Germline V lookup: CDR1 DFQATT, CDR2 SNEGSKA (reference sequence). CDR3 in amino acids: CSAEDPLDLYEQYF.

V usage is TRBV2 and J usage is TRBJ1-1. Germline loops: CDR1 SNHLY, CDR2 FYNNEI. This CDR3 has 16 amino acids. The CDR3 reads CASSEVLMGKNTEAFF.

The chain uses TRBV11-2 and TRBJ2-5; TCRdb indicates TRBD1, and absent DNA this call remains unverified. The germline V gene encodes CDR1 SGHAT and CDR2 FQNNGV. The CDR3 length is 16 residues. CDR3: CASSLGWGVEQETQYF.

The chain joins TRBV5-6 to TRBJ2-3; the TCRdb call, TRBD1, lacks DNA for checking. CDR3 size: 16 residues. The germline V gene encodes CDR1 SGHDT and CDR2 YYEEEE. The CDR3: CASSLISGGGTDTQYF.

The chain employs TRBV11-2 and TRBJ2-6; the D call from TCRdb, TRBD2, cannot be confirmed without DNA. Per germline, CDR1 SGHAT and CDR2 FQNNGV. CDR3 length equals 17 residues. CDR3 sequence: CASSLDWRGSGANVLTF.

This chain links TRBV7-8 with TRBJ2-5; checking the TCRdb D call of TRBD1 is not possible without DNA. Germline assignment: CDR1 SGHVS and CDR2 FQNEAQ. The CDR3 is made up of 13 amino acids. The CDR3 is CASRLTPGGTQYF.

The chain couples TRBV12-3 or TRBV12-4 to TRBJ1-2. This CDR3 has 12 amino acids. The chain's CDR3 is CASKPRDYGYTF.

V and J are TRBV29-1 and TRBJ2-2; TCRdb reports TRBD1, a call that lacks DNA to check it against. Germline loops: CDR1 SQVTM, CDR2 ANQGSEA. CDR3 length: 15 residues. The CDR3: CSVEDRGARDGELFF.

The chain combines TRBV2 with TRBJ2-7; TCRdb selects TRBD1, and the lack of DNA leaves this call unchecked. The germline CDR1 and CDR2 sequences are SNHLY and FYNNEI. The CDR3 loop spans 14 amino acids. Here the CDR3 reads CASAGGTEPREQYF.